This TCR beta chain was found in a study of metastatic and nonmetastatic thyroid tumors. No treatment of any kind had been given to any patient before thyroid surgery. TCRdb re-analyzed the PCR reads through MiXCR. The table includes around 45,000 clones, 4% to 5% detected once. The J segment lost 4 bases and the V segment lost 10 bases, leaving 11 bases of the junction unmatched. The CDR3 has 16 amino acids. Germline lookup yields CDR1 ENHRY and CDR2 SYGVKD. This clone was detected many times. The specimen sequenced was blood. This clonotype was sampled from a female donor with papillary thyroid cancer or a benign thyroid nodule (not recorded which). Some clones in this sample may be carry-over from other donors' samples. V and J are TRBV10-3 and TRBJ2-1, with 12 bases that match TRBD2. The CDR3 is CATSGRADGSYNEQFF. CDR3 DNA: TGTGCCACTAGCGGGAGGGCCGACGGGAGTTACAATGAGCAGTTCTTC.